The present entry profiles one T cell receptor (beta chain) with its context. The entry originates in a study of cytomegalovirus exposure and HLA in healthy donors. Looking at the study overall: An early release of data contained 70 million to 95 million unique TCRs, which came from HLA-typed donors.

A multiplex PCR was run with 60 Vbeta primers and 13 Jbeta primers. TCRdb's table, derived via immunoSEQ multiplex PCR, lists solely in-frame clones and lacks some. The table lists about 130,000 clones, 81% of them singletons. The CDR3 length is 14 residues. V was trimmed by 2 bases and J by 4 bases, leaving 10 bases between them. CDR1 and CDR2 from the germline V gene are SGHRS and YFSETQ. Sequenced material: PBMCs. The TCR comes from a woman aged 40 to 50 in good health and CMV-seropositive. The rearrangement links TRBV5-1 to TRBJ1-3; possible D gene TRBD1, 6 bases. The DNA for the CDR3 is TGCGCCAGCAGCTTACAGGGTTACGGAAACACCATATATTTT. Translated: CASSLQGYGNTIYF.